One and the same sample provided the 4 T cell receptor beta chains below, sequenced in a study of Graves' ophthalmopathy and Graves' hyperthyroidism. Transcripts of RNA were the source for amplifying TCR beta CDR3 regions. Following a first-round RT-PCR that used HTBI primers, a second-round multiplex PCR was carried out. TCRdb reprocessed the multiplex PCR reads with MiXCR, giving one entry per CDR3 protein. Altogether some 400,000 distinct CDR3 sequences are present, around 17% being singletons, with the ten largest covering around 1.6%. Source material: peripheral blood. The source of these receptors is a woman aged 18-35 years with Graves' ophthalmopathy.

This chain uses TRBV28 with TRBJ2-7, with a possible D match to TRBD1 (7 bases). The CDR3 loop spans 15 amino acids. Germline loops: CDR1 MDHEN, CDR2 SYDVKM. Trimming pared 5 bases from V and 12 bases from J, leaving 26 bases between. CDR3 sequence (DNA): TGTGCCAGCAGTGCGGCAGGGGGGCTTAATTTGGGTGGGTACTTC. As protein: CASSAAGGLNLGGYF.

Many counts were recorded for this clonotype. The chain recombines TRBV6-2 or TRBV6-3 with TRBJ2-2, with no clear D. The CDR3 is made up of 13 amino acids. The V gene lost 1 base and the J gene lost 4 bases, with 4 bases spanning the gap. CDR1 is MNHEY and CDR2 is SVGEGT in the germline V gene. This CDR3 reads CASSYYSTGELFF. CDR3 DNA: TGTGCCAGCAGTTACTATTCCACCGGGGAGCTGTTTTTT.

This clonotype was counted at least ten times. The chain joins TRBV19 to TRBJ2-3; perhaps D is TRBD1 or TRBD2 (7 bases each). The germline V gene has CDR1 LNHDA and CDR2 SQIVND (reference sequence). The CDR3 sequence is 20 residues long. Deletions cut 5 bases from V and 0 bases from J, with 27 bases between. In DNA, the CDR3 is TGTGCCAGTAGTCCGCGACTAGCAGCAGGGGGGAGTACTAGCACAGATACGCAGTATTTT. Its translation: CASSPRLAAGGSTSTDTQYF.

At least ten counts were recorded for this clonotype. The chain is built from TRBV11-2 and TRBJ1-2; the D is unclear. Germline CDR1 is SGHAT and CDR2 is FQNNGV. V lost 3 bases and J 9 bases, leaving 17 bases between the germline ends. This CDR3 has 14 residues. CDR3 in amino acids: CASSFPDGGPSYTF. CDR3 sequence (DNA): TGTGCCAGCAGCTTCCCCGACGGAGGGCCGAGCTACACCTTC.